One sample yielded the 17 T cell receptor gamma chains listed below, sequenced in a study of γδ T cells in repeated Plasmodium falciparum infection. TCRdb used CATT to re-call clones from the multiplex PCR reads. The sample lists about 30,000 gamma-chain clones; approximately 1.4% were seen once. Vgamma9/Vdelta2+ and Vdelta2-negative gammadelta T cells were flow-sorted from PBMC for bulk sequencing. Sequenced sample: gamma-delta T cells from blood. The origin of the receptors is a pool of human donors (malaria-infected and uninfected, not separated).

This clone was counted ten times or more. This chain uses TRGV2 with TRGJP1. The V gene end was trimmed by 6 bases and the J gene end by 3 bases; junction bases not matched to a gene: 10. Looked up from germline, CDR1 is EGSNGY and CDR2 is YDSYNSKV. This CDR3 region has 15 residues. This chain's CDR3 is CATWHFLATGWFKIF. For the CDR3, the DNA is TGTGCCACCTGGCATTTTTTGGCCACTGGTTGGTTCAAGATATTT.

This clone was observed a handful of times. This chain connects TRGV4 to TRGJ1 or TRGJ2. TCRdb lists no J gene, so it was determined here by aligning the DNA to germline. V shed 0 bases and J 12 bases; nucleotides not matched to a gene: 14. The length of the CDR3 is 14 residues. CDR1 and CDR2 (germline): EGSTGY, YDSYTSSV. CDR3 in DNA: TGTGCCACCTGGGATGGGCTTAATATTGATTGGAAACTCTTT. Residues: CATWDGLNIDWKLF.

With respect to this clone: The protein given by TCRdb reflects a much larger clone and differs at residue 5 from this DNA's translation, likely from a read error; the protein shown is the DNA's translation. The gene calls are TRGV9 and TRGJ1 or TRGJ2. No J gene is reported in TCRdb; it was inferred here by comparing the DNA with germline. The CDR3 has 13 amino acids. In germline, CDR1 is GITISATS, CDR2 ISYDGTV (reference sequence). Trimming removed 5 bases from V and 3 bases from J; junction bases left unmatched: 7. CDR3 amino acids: CALWGARYYKKLF. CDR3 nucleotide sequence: TGTGCCTTGTGGGGGGCTCGTTATTATAAGAAACTCTTT.

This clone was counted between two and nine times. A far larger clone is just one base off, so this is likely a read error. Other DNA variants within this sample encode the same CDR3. This chain's CDR3 is CATWDCRYYKKLF. In DNA form, the CDR3 reads TGTGCCACCTGGGACTGCCGATATTATAAGAAACTCTTT. The chain carries TRGV2 and TRGJ1 or TRGJ2. The J gene, not given by TCRdb, was assigned here from a germline match of the nucleotide sequence. The CDR3 is 13 residues long. The germline gives CDR1 EGSNGY, CDR2 YDSYNSKV. Trimming cost V 3 bases and J 4 bases; bases outside gene matches: 6.

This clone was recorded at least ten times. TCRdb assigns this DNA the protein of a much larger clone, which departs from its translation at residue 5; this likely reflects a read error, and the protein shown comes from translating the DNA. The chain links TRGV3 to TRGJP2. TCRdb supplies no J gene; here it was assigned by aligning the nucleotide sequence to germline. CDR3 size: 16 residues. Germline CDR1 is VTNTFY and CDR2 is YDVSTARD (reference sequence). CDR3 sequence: CATWGRLMNSDWIKTF. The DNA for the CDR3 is TGTGCCACCTGGGGCAGGCTTATGAATAGTGATTGGATCAAGACGTTT.

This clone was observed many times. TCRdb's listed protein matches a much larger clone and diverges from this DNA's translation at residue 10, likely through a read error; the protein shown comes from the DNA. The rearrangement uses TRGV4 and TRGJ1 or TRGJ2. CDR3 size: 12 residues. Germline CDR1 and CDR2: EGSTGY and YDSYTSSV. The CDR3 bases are TGTGCCACCTGGGATGTCGCCCTTAAGAGACTCTTT. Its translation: CATWDVALKRLF.

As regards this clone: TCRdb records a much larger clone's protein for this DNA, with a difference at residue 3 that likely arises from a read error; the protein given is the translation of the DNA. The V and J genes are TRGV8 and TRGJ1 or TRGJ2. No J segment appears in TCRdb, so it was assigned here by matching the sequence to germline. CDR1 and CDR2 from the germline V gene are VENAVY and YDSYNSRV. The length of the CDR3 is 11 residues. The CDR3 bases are TGTGCCATCTGGGGCCGAACGAAGAAACTCTTT. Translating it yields CAIWGRTKKLF.

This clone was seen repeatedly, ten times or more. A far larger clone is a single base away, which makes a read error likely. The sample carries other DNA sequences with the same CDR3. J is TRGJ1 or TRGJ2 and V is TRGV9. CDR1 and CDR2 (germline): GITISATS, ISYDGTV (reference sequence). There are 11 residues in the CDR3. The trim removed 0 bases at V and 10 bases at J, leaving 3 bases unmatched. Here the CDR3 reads CALWEVPKKLF. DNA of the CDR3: TGTGCCTTGTGGGAGGTGCCCAAGAAACTCTTT.

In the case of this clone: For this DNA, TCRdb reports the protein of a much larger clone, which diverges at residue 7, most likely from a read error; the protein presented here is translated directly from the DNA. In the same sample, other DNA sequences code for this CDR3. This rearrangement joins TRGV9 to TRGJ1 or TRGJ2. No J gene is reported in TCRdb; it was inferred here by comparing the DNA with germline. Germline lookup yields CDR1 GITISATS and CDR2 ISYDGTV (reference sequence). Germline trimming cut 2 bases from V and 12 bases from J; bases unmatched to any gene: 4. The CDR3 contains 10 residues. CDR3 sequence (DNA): TGTGCCTTGTGGGAGGGAAGGAAACTCTTT. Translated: CALWEGRKLF.

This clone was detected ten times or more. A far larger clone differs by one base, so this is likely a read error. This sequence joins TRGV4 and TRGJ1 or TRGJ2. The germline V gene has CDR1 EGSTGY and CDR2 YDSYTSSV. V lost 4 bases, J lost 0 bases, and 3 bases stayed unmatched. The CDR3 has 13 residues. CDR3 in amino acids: CATWEGNYYKKLF. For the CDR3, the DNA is TGTGCCACCTGGGAGGGGAATTATTATAAGAAACTCTTT.

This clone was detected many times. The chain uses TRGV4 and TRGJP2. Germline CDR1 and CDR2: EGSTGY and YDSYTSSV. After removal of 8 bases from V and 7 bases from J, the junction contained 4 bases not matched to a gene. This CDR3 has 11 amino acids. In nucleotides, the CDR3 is TGTGCCACCTCCCTTGATTGGATCAAGACGTTT. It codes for CATSLDWIKTF.

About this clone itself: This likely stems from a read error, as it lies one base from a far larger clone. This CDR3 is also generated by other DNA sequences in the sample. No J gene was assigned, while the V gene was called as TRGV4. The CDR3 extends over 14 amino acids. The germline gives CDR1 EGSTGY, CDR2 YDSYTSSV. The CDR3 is CATWDGPLGYKKLF. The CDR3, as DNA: TGTGCCACCTGGGATGGCCCCTTAGGTTATAAGAAACTCTTC.

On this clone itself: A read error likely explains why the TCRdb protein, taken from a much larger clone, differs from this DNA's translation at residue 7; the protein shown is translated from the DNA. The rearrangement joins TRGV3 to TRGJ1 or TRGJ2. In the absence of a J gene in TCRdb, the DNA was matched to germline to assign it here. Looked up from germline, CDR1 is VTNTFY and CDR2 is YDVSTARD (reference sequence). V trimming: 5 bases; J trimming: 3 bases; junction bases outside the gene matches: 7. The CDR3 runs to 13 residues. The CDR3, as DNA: TGTGCCACCTGGGGTAAGAGTTATTATAAGAAACTCTTT. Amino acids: CATWGKSYYKKLF.

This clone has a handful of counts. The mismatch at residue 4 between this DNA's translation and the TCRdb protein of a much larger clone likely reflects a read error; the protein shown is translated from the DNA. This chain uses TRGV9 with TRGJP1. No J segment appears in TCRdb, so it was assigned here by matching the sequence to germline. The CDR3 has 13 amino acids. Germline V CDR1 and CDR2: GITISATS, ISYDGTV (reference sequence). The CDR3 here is CALREEFRWFKIF. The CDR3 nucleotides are TGTGCCTTGCGGGAAGAATTCCGTTGGTTCAAGATATTT.

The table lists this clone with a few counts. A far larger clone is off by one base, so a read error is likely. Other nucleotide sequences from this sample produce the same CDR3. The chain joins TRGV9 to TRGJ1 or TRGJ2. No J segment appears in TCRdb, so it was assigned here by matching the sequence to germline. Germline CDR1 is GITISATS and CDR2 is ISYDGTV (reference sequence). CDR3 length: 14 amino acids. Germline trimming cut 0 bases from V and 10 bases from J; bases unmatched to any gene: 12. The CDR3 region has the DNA TGTGCCTTGTGGGAGGTGCAAAGGGGTTACAAGAAACTCTTT. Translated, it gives CALWEVQRGYKKLF.

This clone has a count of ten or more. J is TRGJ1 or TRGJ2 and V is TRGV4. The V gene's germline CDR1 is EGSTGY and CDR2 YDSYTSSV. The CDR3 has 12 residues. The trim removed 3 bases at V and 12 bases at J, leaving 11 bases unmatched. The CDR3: CATWDCLGGKLF. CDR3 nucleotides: TGTGCCACCTGGGATTGCCTTGGGGGGAAACTCTTT.

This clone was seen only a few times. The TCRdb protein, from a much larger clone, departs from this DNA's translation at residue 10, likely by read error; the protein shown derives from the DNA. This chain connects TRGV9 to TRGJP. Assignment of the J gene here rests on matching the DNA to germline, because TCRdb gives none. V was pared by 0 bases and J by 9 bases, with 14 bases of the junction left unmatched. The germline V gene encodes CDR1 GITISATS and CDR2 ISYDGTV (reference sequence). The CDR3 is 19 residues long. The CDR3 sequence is CALWEVIRAAGLGKKIKVF. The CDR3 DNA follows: TGTGCCTTGTGGGAGGTGATAAGAGCCGCAGGGTTGGGCAAAAAAATCAAGGTATTT.